This T cell receptor beta chain is from a study of cytotoxic CD8 clonotypes in ibrutinib-treated CLL. In the study overall: Among the patients, about a dozen presented as relapsed/refractory and roughly 14 as treatment-naive; around 17 showed unmutated IGHV. Response sampling came at median roughly a year of treatment, ranging roughly 6 to 36 months.

Study outcomes and limitations: Public clonotypes, found uncommonly, either contracted or stayed stable on treatment. Clonality was elevated at ibrutinib response and had returned toward baseline at progression.

CDR3 length: 16 residues. The V end lost 2 bases, the J end lost 7 bases, and 18 bases lay between the germline ends. CDR1 and CDR2 from the germline V gene are GTSNPN and SVGIG (reference sequence). Sequencing used immunoSEQ multiplex PCR; TCRdb keeps in-frame clones, though not all of them. The sample includes 200,000 to 250,000 clones, roughly three quarters of them seen just once. This clone was counted only a few times. Its antigen is not identified. This sequence was found in a human donor with chronic lymphocytic leukemia. V and J are TRBV30 and TRBJ1-6, with a weak D call TRBD1 (6 bases). Sequencing was performed on PBMCs, taken after 12 months of ibrutinib treatment. CDR3 in amino acids: CAWSPAGGAENSPLHF. The CDR3 nucleotides read TGTGCCTGGAGTCCCGCCGGGGGGGCTGAAAATTCACCCCTCCACTTT.